The entry below describes one TCR beta chain. The read halts 3 residues ahead of the CDR3 end, with the missing end drawn from the germline J gene. Per the germline V gene, CDR1 is MNHEY and CDR2 is SVGEGT. The length of the CDR3 is 15 residues. V trimming: 2 bases; J trimming: 8 bases; junction bases outside the gene matches: 4. Prevalent HPV16 infections were excluded; only incident single HPV16 infections included. This record belongs to a study of T cells in women clearing cervical HPV infection. In the study overall: HLA type stays a possible confounder, typing being limited.

Libraries were prepared by immunoSEQ multiplex PCR; TCRdb keeps only in-frame clonotypes and omits some of them. The listing records roughly 35,000 clones. The sequencing input was blood buffy coat. This sequence was found in a woman aged 18 to 75 with a cervical HPV16 infection that either progressed to CIN3+ or cleared (not recorded which). This chain connects TRBV6-2 or TRBV6-3 to TRBJ2-1; 12 nucleotides agree with TRBD1. CDR3 residues: CASSYGTGGIDEQFF. The DNA read from the CDR3 is TGTGCCAGCAGTTACGGGACAGGGGGCATCGATGAG.